The 27 T cell receptor beta chains in this list originate from one sample, sequenced in a study of blood T cell repertoires in COVID-19. TCRdb keeps only in-frame clones here, not all; method: immunoSEQ multiplex PCR. The table shows about 210,000 clones, with around four fifths occurring only once. The sample consisted of peripheral blood. These receptor sequences come from a woman in her forties or fifties with acute or convalescent COVID-19.

The chain uses TRBV19 and TRBJ2-3; maybe TRBD2 (6 bases). V dropped 5 bases and J dropped 0 bases, with 12 bases sitting between them. The CDR3 runs 15 residues. Germline lookup yields CDR1 LNHDA and CDR2 SQIVND (reference sequence). The CDR3 spells CASSPRLDSTDTQYF. The CDR3 region has the DNA TGTGCCAGTAGTCCCCGACTAGATAGCACAGATACGCAGTATTTT.

The chain carries TRBV3-1 (or the pseudogene TRBV3-2) and TRBJ2-1; D perhaps matches TRBD2 (6 bases). Germline values: CDR1 LGHDT, CDR2 YNNKEL (reference sequence). Trimming took 0 bases from V and 9 from J, leaving 12 bases between them. The CDR3 totals 14 residues. The CDR3 DNA sequence: TGTGCCAGCAGCCAAGAATACGTGGGAGGTGAGCAGTTCTTC. It specifies CASSQEYVGGEQFF.

The V call is TRBV15, the J call TRBJ2-3; 8 nucleotides match TRBD1. CDR1 and CDR2 (germline): LNHNV, YYDKDF (reference sequence). The CDR3 runs to 14 residues. Trimming removed 3 bases from V and 4 bases from J; junction bases left unmatched: 3. The CDR3 spells CATSRDRVSDTQYF. CDR3 nucleotide sequence: TGTGCCACCAGCAGGGACAGGGTCTCAGATACGCAGTATTTT.

This chain connects TRBV6-2 or TRBV6-3 to TRBJ2-4; 10 bases are shared with TRBD1. Per the germline V gene, CDR1 is MNHEY and CDR2 is SVGEGT. V shed 4 bases and J 11 bases; nucleotides not matched to a gene: 8. This CDR3 region has 14 residues. The CDR3 loop reads CASSSGGQGKVQYF. CDR3 bases: TGTGCCAGCAGTTCGGGGGGACAGGGGAAGGTTCAGTACTTC.

The genes are TRBV10-2 and TRBJ2-3; TRBD1 agrees at 8 bases. This CDR3 contains 15 residues. Germline CDR1 is WSHSY and CDR2 is SAAADI. V dropped 5 bases and J dropped 4; count of bases not matched to a gene: 8. The CDR3 loop reads CASSYDRGGSDTQYF. The CDR3 DNA is TGCGCCAGCAGTTACGACAGGGGCGGCTCAGATACGCAGTATTTT.

This chain joins TRBV2 and TRBJ1-1; TRBD1 matches 7 bases. Germline values: CDR1 SNHLY, CDR2 FYNNEI. The length of the CDR3 is 13 residues. The V gene end was trimmed by 9 bases and the J gene end by 0 bases; junction bases not matched to a gene: 4. As DNA, the CDR3 is TGTGCCAGTCTACAGGGGATGAACACTGAAGCTTTCTTT. Translating gives CASLQGMNTEAFF.

The J gene is TRBJ2-3, the V gene TRBV29-1, with 8 bases matching TRBD2. Germline CDR1 reads SQVTM; CDR2 reads ANQGSEA. This CDR3 is built from 14 residues. The trim removed 7 bases at V and 3 bases at J, leaving 9 bases unmatched. The CDR3 DNA follows: TGCAGCGCGACGGGGGGGGTCCGAACAGATACGCAGTATTTT. This gives the protein CSATGGVRTDTQYF.

The chain carries TRBV2 and TRBJ2-3; 8 nucleotides line up with TRBD2. V trimming: 5 bases; J trimming: 6 bases; junction bases outside the gene matches: 4. This CDR3 is 13 amino acids long. The V gene's germline CDR1 is SNHLY and CDR2 FYNNEI. The CDR3 reads CASSRTSSDTQYF. CDR3 DNA sequence: TGTGCCAGCAGTAGGACTAGCTCGGATACGCAGTATTTT.

The gene calls are TRBV5-1 and TRBJ1-2; D might be TRBD1 (5 bases). The germline V and J ends were trimmed by 4 bases and 5 bases, with 15 bases remaining between them. The CDR3 spans 14 residues. Germline assignment: CDR1 SGHRS and CDR2 YFSETQ. The CDR3 bases are TGCGCCAGCAGCCCCGAAGGGGCGTATTATGGCTACACCTTC. As protein: CASSPEGAYYGYTF. Looking up the rest from reference TRBV5-1 and TRBJ1-2 gives the full variable domain: KAGVTQTPRYLIKTRGQQVTLSCSPISGHRSVSWYQQTPGQGLQFLFEYFSETQRNKGNFPGRFSGRQFSNSRSEMNVSTLELGDSALYLCASSPEGAYYGYTFGSGTRLTVV.

The chain joins TRBV9 to TRBJ1-3; D call uncertain. Germline V gives CDR1 SGDLS, CDR2 YYNGEE. There are 17 residues in the CDR3. Trimming pared 0 bases from V and 0 bases from J, leaving 13 bases between. As DNA, the CDR3 is TGTGCCAGCAGCGTAGGAGGCACGAGGAGCTCTGGAAACACCATATATTTT. Translated, it gives CASSVGGTRSSGNTIYF.

This chain connects TRBV27 to TRBJ2-3; TRBD1 agrees at 7 bases. From germline, CDR1 is MNHEY and CDR2 SMNVEV (reference sequence). The CDR3 has 15 residues. J was trimmed by 0 bases and V by 6 bases; bases with no gene match: 6. Here the CDR3 DNA reads TGTGCCAGCAGCCTGGGACAGTCGAGCACAGATACGCAGTATTTT. Translation gives CASSLGQSSTDTQYF.

This chain joins TRBV28 and TRBJ1-5; D gene uncertain. CDR3 length: 17 amino acids. Trimming removed 6 bases at V and 1 base at J, with 19 bases between. CDR1 and CDR2 from the germline V gene are MDHEN and SYDVKM. The CDR3 DNA reads as TGTGCCAGCAGCACCTCAAGAGGGCGGTCGAGCAATCAGCCCCAGCATTTT. It yields the protein CASSTSRGRSSNQPQHF.

The chain couples TRBV6-6 to TRBJ2-5; D not certain. Germline CDR1 and CDR2: MNHNY and SVGAGI (reference sequence). The length of the CDR3 is 11 residues. V was cut by 5 bases and J by 5 bases, with 6 bases left in between. The CDR3, as DNA: TGTGCCAGCAGTCCCGGGGAGACCCAGTACTTC. Residues: CASSPGETQYF.

The chain employs TRBV9 and TRBJ2-1, with 13 bases fitting TRBD2. The germline CDR1 and CDR2 sequences are SGDLS and YYNGEE. The V and J ends lost 0 bases and 8 bases, in that order; junction bases with no gene match: 11. The CDR3 is 18 residues long. Here the CDR3 reads CASSVGRTSGGLADEQFF. CDR3 in DNA: TGTGCCAGCAGCGTAGGAAGGACTAGCGGGGGCCTGGCGGATGAGCAGTTCTTC. Looking up the rest from reference TRBV9 and TRBJ2-1 gives the full variable domain: DSGVTQTPKHLITATGQRVTLRCSPRSGDLSVYWYQQSLDQGLQFLIQYYNGEERAKGNILERFSAQQFPDLHSELNLSSLELGDSALYFCASSVGRTSGGLADEQFFGPGTRLTVL.

The chain recombines TRBV28 with TRBJ2-5; tentative D call: TRBD2 (5 bases). CDR1 is MDHEN and CDR2 is SYDVKM in the germline V gene. V lost 5 bases and J 5 bases, leaving 12 bases between the germline ends. The length of the CDR3 is 13 residues. Written as DNA, the CDR3 is TGTGCCAGCAGTCTCCTAGCCCCCGAGACCCAGTACTTC. Translating gives CASSLLAPETQYF.

This clone was detected once. The chain combines TRBV7-6 with TRBJ1-1, with 9 bases aligning to TRBD1. J gave up 7 bases and V 5 bases, and 17 bases lay outside the gene matches. The V gene's germline CDR1 is SGHVS and CDR2 FNYEAQ. The CDR3 runs 17 residues. The CDR3 DNA sequence: TGTGCCAGCAGCCCGACCCGGACAGGGGCGAGTGGAAATGAAGCTTTCTTT. Translation: CASSPTRTGASGNEAFF.

The CDR3 sequence is CSVDEGGHSYEQYF. The CDR3 DNA reads as TGCAGCGTTGATGAAGGGGGCCACAGCTACGAGCAGTACTTC. The genes are TRBV29-1 and TRBJ2-7; 7 nucleotides align to TRBD1. CDR1 and CDR2 from the germline V gene are SQVTM and ANQGSEA. Germline trimming cut 3 bases from V and 3 bases from J; bases unmatched to any gene: 8. The CDR3 runs to 14 residues.

The J gene is TRBJ1-2, the V gene TRBV30, with D possibly matching TRBD1 (6 bases). This CDR3 has 20 residues. The germline V and J ends were trimmed by 0 bases and 4 bases, with 30 bases remaining between them. Germline V gene lookup returns CDR1 GTSNPN and CDR2 SVGIG (reference sequence). The CDR3 loop reads CAWSVLRPSGGPLKIYGYTF. In DNA, the CDR3 is TGTGCCTGGAGTGTACTTCGCCCAAGCGGGGGGCCCTTAAAGATCTATGGCTACACCTTC.

A few counts support this clone. This chain uses TRBV5-1 with TRBJ1-1, with a possible D match to TRBD1 (6 bases). Germline V CDR1 and CDR2: SGHRS, YFSETQ. V was trimmed by 0 bases and J by 7 bases, leaving 13 bases between them. The CDR3 extends over 14 amino acids. CDR3 nucleotide sequence: TGCGCCAGCAGCTTGGCTCTGGGGGCGGGTGAAGCTTTCTTT. This encodes CASSLALGAGEAFF.

This chain connects TRBV2 to TRBJ2-3; 13 bases agree with TRBD2. The CDR3 is 16 residues long. Germline trimming cut 6 bases from V and 4 bases from J; bases unmatched to any gene: 7. Germline CDR1 and CDR2: SNHLY and FYNNEI. Here the CDR3 reads CASSSGLAGASDTQYF. The CDR3 DNA reads as TGTGCCAGCAGCTCCGGACTAGCGGGAGCGTCAGATACGCAGTATTTT.

The CDR3, as DNA: TGTGCCAGCAGCGGTGTGGCGGACTACGAGCAGTACTTC. Protein product: CASSGVADYEQYF. The rearrangement joins TRBV5-6 to TRBJ2-7; no clear D. Trimming stripped 4 bases from V and 3 bases from J, with 11 bases between. The CDR3 is 13 amino acids. The V gene's germline CDR1 is SGHDT and CDR2 YYEEEE.

The chain couples TRBV18 to TRBJ2-6, with 8 bases aligning to TRBD2. The CDR3 loop spans 16 amino acids. Germline values: CDR1 KGHSH, CDR2 LQKENI. Trimming at V came to 0 bases and at J to 2 bases, leaving 0 bases not matched to a gene. The CDR3 protein is CASSPPSGAGANVLTF. DNA of the CDR3: TGTGCCAGCTCACCACCTAGCGGGGCTGGGGCCAACGTCCTGACTTTC.

The V and J genes are TRBV30 and TRBJ1-6; D not resolved. V lost 3 bases to trimming and J lost 4 bases, with 7 bases between them. Germline CDR1 is GTSNPN and CDR2 is SVGIG (reference sequence). The CDR3 consists of 13 residues. CDR3 in DNA: TGTGCCTGGAGCGGAGAGTATAATTCACCCCTCCACTTT. Its translation is CAWSGEYNSPLHF.

V gene TRBV5-1 combines with J gene TRBJ2-1; the match to TRBD2 covers 13 bases. The CDR3 totals 15 residues. V gave up 2 bases and J gave up 7 bases; unmatched junction bases: 3. CDR1 SGHRS and CDR2 YFSETQ come from the germline V gene. This CDR3 is CASSLGTSGTNEQFF. In nucleotides, the CDR3 is TGCGCCAGCAGCTTAGGGACTAGCGGGACTAATGAGCAGTTCTTC. Based on the CDR3 plus reference TRBV5-1 and TRBJ2-1, the full variable domain is KAGVTQTPRYLIKTRGQQVTLSCSPISGHRSVSWYQQTPGQGLQFLFEYFSETQRNKGNFPGRFSGRQFSNSRSEMNVSTLELGDSALYLCASSLGTSGTNEQFFGPGTRLTVL.

The chain recombines TRBV5-6 with TRBJ2-7; D is possibly TRBD2 (6 bases). CDR1 is SGHDT, CDR2 YYEEEE, per germline. The CDR3 runs to 15 residues. V was shortened by 4 bases and J by 3 bases, with 17 bases between the two germline ends. CDR3 sequence: CASSLRVLRGYEQYF. CDR3 coding DNA: TGTGCCAGCAGCCTCCGAGTCCTGCGGGGCTACGAGCAGTACTTC.

The gene calls are TRBV7-2 and TRBJ2-1, with 8 bases that match TRBD1. Per the germline V gene, CDR1 is SGHTA and CDR2 is FQGNSA. The CDR3 has 12 amino acids. The J segment lost 10 bases and the V segment lost 4 bases, leaving 3 bases of the junction unmatched. CDR3 sequence: CASSYRQGEQFF. Written as DNA, the CDR3 is TGTGCCAGCAGCTACAGACAGGGGGAGCAGTTCTTC.

The V gene is TRBV10-3, the J gene TRBJ2-7; D is unclear. Germline V gene sequence: CDR1 ENHRY, CDR2 SYGVKD. The CDR3 length is 14 residues. Trimming left V 11 bases short and J 3 bases short, with 20 bases between. CDR3 sequence reads: CASRNTLLNYEQYF. As DNA, the CDR3 is TGTGCCTCACGCAACACGTTACTAAACTACGAGCAGTACTTC.